The clone carrying this TCR beta chain was seen only a few times. This entry is derived from a study of blood T cell repertoires in COVID-19. Overall study: Donors in the United States, Italy and Spain gave samples during acute or convalescent COVID-19. PBMCs, B-cell-depleted T cells, or T cells provided the cDNA or gDNA that made up the material.

Followed longitudinally, the Seattle patients had been enrolled during active infection. As processed by the authors: How many nucleated cells were present was estimated from reference gene primer amplification. The assay was immunoSEQ multiplex PCR, and TCRdb's table has in-frame clones only and misses some. The D gene and trimming were derived from the DNA, and the V and J assignments and clone size from that table. The sample shows 95,000 to 100,000 clones, about 90% of them seen only once. The sample taken for sequencing was peripheral blood. The origin of this receptor is a human donor with COVID-19, enrolled during active disease. The donor label of this sample is uncertain.

CDR3 sequence: CASSPGGAGGNTIYF. Written as DNA, the CDR3 is TGTGCCAGCAGCCCCGGAGGGGCGGGTGGAAACACCATATATTTT. V gene TRBV7-2 combines with J gene TRBJ1-3; TRBD1 is a possible D gene (5 bases). The CDR3 has 15 residues. Between the trimmed V and J ends, which lost 5 bases and 3 bases, there was a span of 14 bases. Germline loops: CDR1 SGHTA, CDR2 FQGNSA.